The TCR beta chain described here comes from a study of blood T cell repertoires in COVID-19. The CDR3 covers 15 residues. Germline V lookup: CDR1 SGHNT, CDR2 YENEEA. V was clipped by 1 base and J by 1 base, with 9 bases between them. Generated by immunoSEQ multiplex PCR, the TCRdb table keeps only in-frame clones and is missing some. The sample records 300,000 to 400,000 clones, 90% being singletons. J is TRBJ2-3 and V is TRBV11-3; possible D gene TRBD1, 5 bases. This TCR was recovered from a man aged 55 to 70 who had recovered from COVID-19. The sequenced material came from PBMCs or T cells enriched from blood (not recorded which). CDR3 protein: CASSLVGAGTDTQYF. The CDR3 DNA reads TGTGCCAGCAGCTTAGTTGGGGCAGGCACAGATACGCAGTATTTT.